The rows below give T cell receptor beta chains drawn from one sample of a study of cytomegalovirus exposure and HLA in healthy donors. TCRdb keeps only in-frame clones here, not all; method: immunoSEQ multiplex PCR. Of 150,000 to 200,000 clones in the sample, roughly 83% were seen once. Sequenced sample: PBMCs. Receptors originate from a woman younger than 30 in good health and CMV-seronegative. Each CDR3 is given with its conserved first and last residue. The order of the fields is D gene, J gene, V gene, clone size, CDR3 DNA, CDR3 protein. The D gene is left open where the match is weak. Size values are once, few and many counts, or a class for expanded clones, and some rows have none.

TRBD1 | TRBJ1-3 | TRBV15 | - | TGTGCCACCAGCAGAAAACGACAGGGCCCTGGAAACACCATATATTTT | CATSRKRQGPGNTIYF
TRBD2 | TRBJ2-1 | TRBV7-8 | - | TGTGCCAGCTTCAAGAGCGGGGGGGCTATGGATGAGCAGTTCTTC | CASFKSGGAMDEQFF
TRBD1 | TRBJ2-2 | TRBV6-5 | - | TGTGCCAGCAGTTACTCACCGGGACAGGGAGCCGGGGAGCTGTTTTTT | CASSYSPGQGAGELFF
TRBD2 | TRBJ2-7 | TRBV19 | once | TGTGCCAGTAGTAGACTAGCGGGTTCCTACGAGCAGTACTTC | CASSRLAGSYEQYF
- | TRBJ2-3 | TRBV19 | - | TGTGCCAGTAGTAGACAGGGCACAGATACGCAGTATTTT | CASSRQGTDTQYF
TRBD2 | TRBJ2-5 | TRBV5-4 | - | TGTGCCAGCAGCCCACCGGGACTAGCGGCATTGCAAGAGACCCAGTACTTC | CASSPPGLAALQETQYF
TRBD2 | TRBJ2-5 | TRBV28 | once | TGTGCCAGCACCCTGAACCTCGGACTAGCGCTTGAAGAGACCCAGTACTTC | CASTLNLGLALEETQYF
TRBD1 | TRBJ1-2 | TRBV9 | - | TGTGCCAGCAGCCTAAGGACAGGGTCAGGTGGCTACACCTTC | CASSLRTGSGGYTF
TRBD1 | TRBJ1-2 | TRBV14 | few | TGTGCCAGCAGCCAAGGGACAGGGCCCTATGGCTACACCTTC | CASSQGTGPYGYTF
TRBD1 | TRBJ1-2 | TRBV6-5 | - | TGTGCCAGCAGTTACAGGGGGCGAGATGGCTACACCTTC | CASSYRGRDGYTF
TRBD1 | TRBJ1-2 | TRBV18 | - | TGTGCCAGCTCACCGGGACAGGACTATGGCTACACCTTC | CASSPGQDYGYTF
TRBD1 | TRBJ1-1 | TRBV13 | - | TGTGCCAGCAGCTTTAGACAGGGGGCTAGGTACACTGAAGCTTTCTTT | CASSFRQGARYTEAFF
- | TRBJ1-2 | TRBV4-1 | - | TGCGCCAGCAGCCAAGTGACAGGAATCTATGGCTACACCTTC | CASSQVTGIYGYTF
- | TRBJ1-4 | TRBV11-2 | once | TGTGCCAGCAGCTTAAGGGGGTGGGCGACTAATGAAAAACTGTTTTTT | CASSLRGWATNEKLFF
TRBD2 | TRBJ2-5 | TRBV7-7 | - | TGTGCCAGCAGCAGGGAGGGTCGAGAGACCCAGTACTTC | CASSREGRETQYF
- | TRBJ2-3 | TRBV29-1 | once | TGCAGCGTTGATGGGGGCAACACAGATACGCAGTATTTT | CSVDGGNTDTQYF
- | TRBJ2-1 | TRBV2 | - | TGTGCCAGCCGGGTGGGGCGGGATACCCACAATGAGCAGTTCTTC | CASRVGRDTHNEQFF
- | TRBJ1-2 | TRBV6-4 | - | TGTGCCAGCAGTGGTGCAGAAAACTATGGCTACACCTTC | CASSGAENYGYTF
TRBD1 | TRBJ2-3 | TRBV5-5 | - | TGTGCCAGCAGCTTGTCAGGGGGCATAATGGTTACAGATACGCAGTATTTT | CASSLSGGIMVTDTQYF
- | TRBJ2-7 | TRBV18 | - | TGTGCCAGCTCACTGGGCAGGGTCTCCTACGAGCAGTACTTC | CASSLGRVSYEQYF
TRBD2 | TRBJ2-7 | TRBV11-2 | - | TGTGCCAGCAGCCCATTTGAGACTAGCGGGGGCTACGAGCAGTACTTC | CASSPFETSGGYEQYF
TRBD2 | TRBJ2-2 | TRBV7-2 | - | TGTGCCAGCAGCCGTCGACTAGCGGGTCCCAACACCGGGGAGCTGTTTTTT | CASSRRLAGPNTGELFF
TRBD2 | TRBJ2-7 | TRBV11-2 | - | TGTGCCAGCAGCCCCGACAGGAGTTTAGGACTAGCGAGCTCCGGGGAGCAGTACTTC | CASSPDRSLGLASSGEQYF
- | TRBJ2-2 | TRBV11-2 | - | TGTGCCAGCAGCTTTCTACGGAACACCGGGGAGCTGTTTTTT | CASSFLRNTGELFF
TRBD2 | TRBJ2-5 | TRBV7-2 | - | TGTGCCAGCAGCCGCCAAGCGGGAGTAAGGGAGACCCAGTACTTC | CASSRQAGVRETQYF
- | TRBJ2-5 | TRBV19 | - | TGTGCCAGTAGTATATCCCTTCGGTTGGAGACCCAGTACTTC | CASSISLRLETQYF
- | TRBJ2-1 | TRBV19 | - | TGTGCCAGTAGTATTGATCAGCGACCCTACAATGAGCAGTTCTTC | CASSIDQRPYNEQFF
- | TRBJ1-6 | TRBV10-1 | - | TGCGCCAGCAGTCACCAGGGACTGACCTATAATTCACCCCTCCACTTT | CASSHQGLTYNSPLHF
TRBD2 | TRBJ2-1 | TRBV7-9 | - | TGTGCCAGCAGCAAAGGCGCGGGGGTCTACAATGAGCAGTTCTTC | CASSKGAGVYNEQFF
- | TRBJ2-1 | TRBV7-6 | - | TGTGCCAGCAGCTTAGCGTATAAAAACAATGAGCAGTTCTTC | CASSLAYKNNEQFF
TRBD2 | TRBJ2-1 | TRBV5-1 | - | TGCGCCAGCAGCTCTGAGGCGGGAGTAACCTACAATGAGCAGTTCTTC | CASSSEAGVTYNEQFF
- | TRBJ2-1 | TRBV9 | - | TGTGCCAGCAGCGTAGGACGGGATGAGCAGTTCTTC | CASSVGRDEQFF
TRBD1 | TRBJ2-7 | TRBV25-1 | - | TGTGCCAGCAGGACAGGGGGAACCTACGAGCAGTACTTC | CASRTGGTYEQYF
TRBD1 | TRBJ2-1 | TRBV7-3 | - | TGTGCCAGCAGCTTACAGCCTACAGGGGCCAATGAGCAGTTCTTC | CASSLQPTGANEQFF
- | TRBJ1-1 | TRBV11-2 | - | TGTGCCAGCAGCCCCGACAGCATGAACACTGAAGCTTTCTTT | CASSPDSMNTEAFF
TRBD1 | TRBJ2-1 | TRBV4-1 | - | TGCGCCAGCAGCCAACTAATCAGCCTGGGGACAGCGAACAATGAGCAGTTCTTC | CASSQLISLGTANNEQFF
- | TRBJ1-1 | TRBV27 | - | TGTGCCAGCAGTTTTGGGGCCAGGGGCACTGAAGCTTTCTTT | CASSFGARGTEAFF
- | TRBJ1-1 | TRBV19 | - | TGTGCCAGTAGACGCTTTGGGGGGGACACTGAAGCTTTCTTT | CASRRFGGDTEAFF
TRBD2 | TRBJ2-7 | TRBV27 | - | TGTGCCAGCAGTTTGGGGACTAGCGGGAGACACGAGCAGTACTTC | CASSLGTSGRHEQYF
- | TRBJ2-7 | TRBV4-2 | - | TGTGCCAGCAGCCAAGGAGTAGCCAGGGGCAGATTCTACGAGCAGTACTTC | CASSQGVARGRFYEQYF
- | TRBJ1-5 | TRBV6-1 | - | TGTGCCAGCAGTGAACATCCGTCAGGGGGCAATCAGCCCCAGCATTTT | CASSEHPSGGNQPQHF
- | TRBJ2-7 | TRBV10-1 | - | TGCGCCAGCAGTGAGTCTGTCATTCGGTCGGGCGAGCAGTACTTC | CASSESVIRSGEQYF
- | TRBJ1-2 | TRBV2 | - | TGTGCCAGCAGTGTTCGACAGGCAACCGCTTATGGCTACACCTTC | CASSVRQATAYGYTF
- | TRBJ1-6 | TRBV4-1 | - | TGCGCCAGCAGCCAAGTCTGGGGGGACTCACCCCTCCACTTT | CASSQVWGDSPLHF
TRBD1 | TRBJ1-1 | TRBV10-1 | - | TGCGCCAGCAGGAAACAGGGGAGCACTGAAGCTTTCTTT | CASRKQGSTEAFF
- | TRBJ1-2 | TRBV25-1 | few | TGTGCCAGCAGCCCGGACATCGGCTACACCTTC | CASSPDIGYTF
TRBD1 | TRBJ1-5 | TRBV19 | once | TGTGCCAGTAGTTTGACAGGGGGTGTTCAGCCCCAGCATTTT | CASSLTGGVQPQHF
TRBD1 | TRBJ1-5 | TRBV19 | - | TGTGCCAGTAGTAATGGACAGGGGTCCCGTAGGCCCCAGCATTTT | CASSNGQGSRRPQHF
TRBD2 | TRBJ2-1 | TRBV6-8 | once | TGTGCCAGCTCTCAGCGGGAGGAGATTGAGCAGTTCTTC | CASSQREEIEQFF
- | TRBJ1-2 | TRBV25-1 | - | TGTGCCAGCAGTGAATGGACAAGGACCCCTATGTGGGGCTACACCTTC | CASSEWTRTPMWGYTF
TRBD1 | TRBJ2-7 | TRBV15 | - | TGTGCCACCCGGGACAGGGCCTACGAGCAGTACTTC | CATRDRAYEQYF
- | TRBJ1-1 | TRBV18 | - | TGTGCCAGCTCACCGAGTACTGTCGCGACTACTGAAGCTTTCTTT | CASSPSTVATTEAFF
TRBD2 | TRBJ2-7 | TRBV2 | - | TGTGCCAGCAGTAAGGAGGGAGGGTTAAGTGGCGAGCAGTACTTC | CASSKEGGLSGEQYF